Each of the 18 T cell receptor beta chains below was sequenced from the same sample in a study of monozygotic twins with inflammatory bowel disease. For each CDR3 protein, TCRdb gives one entry from its re-call of the 5' RACE reads, without DNA. This repertoire includes some 400,000 distinct CDR3 sequences. The sample comprised blood. Source of these receptors: a human donor with ulcerative colitis or Crohn's disease, or a healthy co-twin of an affected twin (not recorded which).

The J gene is TRBJ2-3, the V gene TRBV5-1; TCRdb indicates TRBD1, and absent DNA this call remains unverified. The CDR3 is 14 amino acids. CDR1 and CDR2 (germline): SGHRS, YFSETQ. The CDR3 region is CASSWRDSTDTQYF.

V usage is TRBV29-1 and J usage is TRBJ2-1; TCRdb designates TRBD1, a call that cannot be tested without DNA. The CDR3 loop spans 16 amino acids. Germline V gene data show CDR1 as SQVTM and CDR2 as ANQGSEA. This chain's CDR3 is CSVDVPGQGAYNEQFF.

The rearrangement uses TRBV13 and TRBJ1-1; TCRdb outputs TRBD1, but without DNA this stays unchecked. CDR1 and CDR2 (germline): PRHDT, FYEKMQ (reference sequence). The CDR3 runs 13 residues. This CDR3 is CASSLEERDEAFF.

The rearrangement joins TRBV29-1 to TRBJ1-1; TCRdb reports TRBD1, a call that lacks DNA to check it against. The CDR3 is 13 amino acids. Per germline, CDR1 SQVTM and CDR2 ANQGSEA. This CDR3 is CSVGGQGNTEAFF.

The chain carries TRBV9 and TRBJ2-1; TCRdb's assignment of TRBD2 cannot be checked, as there is no DNA. This CDR3 is built from 15 residues. The V gene's germline CDR1 is SGDLS and CDR2 YYNGEE. The CDR3 sequence is CASSVLSGGNNEQFF.

V gene TRBV12-3 or TRBV12-4 combines with J gene TRBJ2-7; TCRdb indicates TRBD1, and absent DNA this call remains unverified. This CDR3 comprises 12 residues. CDR3 region: CASSSLDSFQYF.

The V and J genes are TRBV19 and TRBJ1-1. The CDR3 is 14 amino acids. The germline gives CDR1 LNHDA, CDR2 SQIVND (reference sequence). The CDR3 region is CATSRGRVNTEAFF.

The chain has TRBV28 and TRBJ1-5; the TRBD1 assignment by TCRdb is unverifiable without DNA. The CDR3 consists of 16 residues. Germline CDR1 and CDR2: MDHEN and SYDVKM. The chain's CDR3 is CASSWGNRGPFQPQHF.

V and J are TRBV20-1 and TRBJ2-2; the TRBD1 assignment by TCRdb is unverifiable without DNA. Germline assignment: CDR1 DFQATT and CDR2 SNEGSKA (reference sequence). The CDR3 extends over 14 amino acids. CDR3 in amino acids: CSATSRQGAGELFF.

This sequence joins TRBV20-1 and TRBJ2-2. The CDR3 length is 15 residues. CDR1 is DFQATT, CDR2 SNEGSKA, per germline (reference sequence). The CDR3: CSAIEVFANTGELFF.

The chain uses TRBV3-1 and TRBJ2-7; TCRdb lists TRBD1, though no DNA is available to test this call. This CDR3 has 14 amino acids. Per germline, CDR1 LGHDT and CDR2 YNNKEL (reference sequence). CDR3 sequence reads: CASSQLGELYEQYF.

This chain uses TRBV24-1 with TRBJ2-1; absent DNA, TCRdb's TRBD1 call cannot be checked. There are 15 residues in the CDR3. Germline-derived CDR1 and CDR2 are KGHDR and SFDVKD. CDR3 sequence reads: CATRGGTVAYSEQFF.

The CDR3 sequence: CASTRRGRANTGELFF. The V gene is TRBV6-1, the J gene TRBJ2-2; as DNA is missing, the TRBD2 call by TCRdb cannot be tested. This CDR3 has 16 amino acids. Looked up from germline, CDR1 is MNHNS and CDR2 is SASEGT.

V is TRBV5-1 and J is TRBJ2-5. Germline V gene sequence: CDR1 SGHRS, CDR2 YFSETQ. The CDR3 consists of 11 residues. CDR3 region: CASTFQETQYF. Complete variable domain (other parts from reference TRBV5-1 and TRBJ2-5): KAGVTQTPRYLIKTRGQQVTLSCSPISGHRSVSWYQQTPGQGLQFLFEYFSETQRNKGNFPGRFSGRQFSNSRSEMNVSTLELGDSALYLCASTFQETQYFGPGTRLLVL.

This chain joins TRBV20-1 and TRBJ2-2. The CDR3 spans 14 residues. Germline assignment: CDR1 DFQATT and CDR2 SNEGSKA (reference sequence). CDR3: CSARDQGIAGELFF.

This sequence joins TRBV6-1 and TRBJ1-1. The CDR3 totals 14 residues. Germline V gene sequence: CDR1 MNHNS, CDR2 SASEGT. Here the CDR3 reads CASSPVRLNTEAFF.

V gene TRBV4-1 combines with J gene TRBJ2-1; TCRdb returns TRBD1, unconfirmable since there is no DNA. CDR3 length equals 14 residues. Looked up from germline, CDR1 is MGHRA and CDR2 is YSYEKL. The CDR3 protein is CASSQPRQGLEQFF.

The chain combines TRBV6-1 with TRBJ2-3; TCRdb's D gene call, TRBD2, goes unchecked for lack of DNA. This CDR3 is 19 amino acids long. Looked up from germline, CDR1 is MNHNS and CDR2 is SASEGT. CDR3 region: CASSSPRAGGHFNTDTQYF.